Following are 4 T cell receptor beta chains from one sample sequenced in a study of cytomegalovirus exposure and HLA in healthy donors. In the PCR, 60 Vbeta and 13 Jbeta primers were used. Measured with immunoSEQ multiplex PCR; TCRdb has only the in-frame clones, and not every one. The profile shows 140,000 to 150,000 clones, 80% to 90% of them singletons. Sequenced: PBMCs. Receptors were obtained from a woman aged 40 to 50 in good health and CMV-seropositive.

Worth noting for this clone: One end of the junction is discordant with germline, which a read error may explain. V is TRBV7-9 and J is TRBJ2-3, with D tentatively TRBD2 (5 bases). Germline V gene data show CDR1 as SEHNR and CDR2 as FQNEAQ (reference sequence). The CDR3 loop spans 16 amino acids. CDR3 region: CSSSLKVGTRADTQYF. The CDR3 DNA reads TGTTCCAGCAGCTTAAAGGTGGGAACGAGGGCAGATACGCAGTATTTT.

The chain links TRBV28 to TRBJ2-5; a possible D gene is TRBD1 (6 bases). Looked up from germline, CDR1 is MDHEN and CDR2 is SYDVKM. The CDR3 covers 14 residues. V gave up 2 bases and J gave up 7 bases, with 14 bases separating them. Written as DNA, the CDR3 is TGTGCCAGCAGTTTAGCCGACAGGAGGTGGACCCAGTACTTC. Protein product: CASSLADRRWTQYF. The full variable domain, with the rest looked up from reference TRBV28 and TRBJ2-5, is DVKVTQSSRYLVKRTGEKVFLECVQDMDHENMFWYRQDPGLGLRLIYFSYDVKMKEKGDIPEGYSVSREKKERFSLILESASTNQTSMYLCASSLADRRWTQYFGPGTRLLVL.

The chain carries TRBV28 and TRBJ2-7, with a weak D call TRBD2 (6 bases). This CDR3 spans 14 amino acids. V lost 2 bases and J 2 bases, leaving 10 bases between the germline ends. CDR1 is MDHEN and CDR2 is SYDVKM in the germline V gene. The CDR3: CASSLMTSPYEQYF. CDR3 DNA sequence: TGTGCCAGCAGTTTAATGACTAGTCCCTACGAGCAGTACTTC.

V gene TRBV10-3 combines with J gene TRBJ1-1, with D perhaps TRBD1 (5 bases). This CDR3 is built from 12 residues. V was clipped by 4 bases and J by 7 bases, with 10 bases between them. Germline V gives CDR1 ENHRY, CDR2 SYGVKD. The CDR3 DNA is TGTGCCATCAGTGTCGGGGGTATTGAAGCTTTCTTT. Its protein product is CAISVGGIEAFF.